A selection of T cell receptor beta chains follows, all from one sample in a study of T-cell reconstitution after alpha-beta-depleted transplantation in children. TCRdb passed the PCR reads through MiXCR, listing each CDR3 protein once. Of 300,000 to 400,000 distinct CDR3 sequences listed, around 15% are singletons. Source: PBMCs, mostly from graft donor cells, taken 360 days after TCRalphabeta/CD19-depleted stem cell transplant. The receptor source for this set is a male patient aged 2 to 9 who had a stem cell transplant for acute lymphoblastic leukemia, so the T cells may come from the graft donor. Each CDR3 is given with its conserved first and last residue. A D gene is named only where the DNA matches it firmly. Size is stated for part of the rows, as once, few or many counts, or as a class when the clone is expanded.

J gene	V gene	D gene	clone size	CDR3 DNA	CDR3 protein
TRBJ1-4	TRBV28	-	few	TGTGCCAGCAGTTCGGCAGGGACCCGCTCTGAAAAACTGTTTTTT	CASSSAGTRSEKLFF
TRBJ2-3	TRBV7-8	TRBD1	few	TGTGCCAGCAGCTTTATCGGGACAGGGTCCACAGATACGCAGTATTTT	CASSFIGTGSTDTQYF
TRBJ2-7	TRBV27	-	-	TGTGCCAGCAGTTTAAGGGACCACCTAGGAGCGGACAGTAAGTCTTCGGTGCAGTACTTC	CASSLRDHLGADSKSSVQYF
TRBJ2-7	TRBV7-6	TRBD2	few	TGTGCCAGCAGCTTGGATGCGACTAGCGGGAACTACGAGCAGTACTTC	CASSLDATSGNYEQYF
TRBJ2-2	TRBV11-1	-	few	TGTGCCAGCAGCCACCCTCCGCAAAGCCCCAAGAACACCGGGGAGCTGTTTTTT	CASSHPPQSPKNTGELFF
TRBJ2-1	TRBV4-1	TRBD2	-	TGCGCCAGCAGCCAAGTCGGGGGGAGGTGGGGTGAGCAGTTCTTC	CASSQVGGRWGEQFF
TRBJ2-1	TRBV5-5	TRBD1	once	TGTGCCAGCAGCGTCGACAGGGGAGCGCGCAATGAGCAGTTCTTC	CASSVDRGARNEQFF
TRBJ2-7	TRBV5-6	-	few	TGTGCCAGCAGCACGCCCGGGATCTACGAGCAGTACTTC	CASSTPGIYEQYF
TRBJ1-1	TRBV5-1	-	-	TGCGCCAGCAGCTTGGCAGGGATGAACACTGAAGCTTTCTTT	CASSLAGMNTEAFF
TRBJ2-2	TRBV9	TRBD2	-	TGTGCCAGCAGCGGCGGACTAGCGGTAATAAGGAAGAACACCGGGGAGCTGTTTTTT	CASSGGLAVIRKNTGELFF
TRBJ2-7	TRBV6-2/TRBV6-3	-	few	TGTGCCAGCGTGAGTCGGCTCGTTCTGGGGGACTACGAGCAGTACTTC	CASVSRLVLGDYEQYF
TRBJ2-5	TRBV4-1	-	many	TGCGCCAGCAGCCAAGTTTTCATGGAGACCCAGTACTTC	CASSQVFMETQYF
TRBJ1-5	TRBV11-1	-	-	TGTGCCAGCAGCGCCAGTCGGAGCCCGACCAGCTTCAATCAGCCCCAGCATTTT	CASSASRSPTSFNQPQHF
TRBJ1-5	TRBV5-6	TRBD1	-	TGTGCCAGCAGCCAGACAGGGGGATCCCGGCCCCAGCATTTT	CASSQTGGSRPQHF
TRBJ2-4	TRBV6-2/TRBV6-3	-	many	TGTGCCAGCACCATGGGTGGACTAGCCAAAAACATTCAGTACTTC	CASTMGGLAKNIQYF
TRBJ2-3	TRBV4-3	TRBD1	few	TGCGCCAGCAGCCCCTCGGCGCCTACAGGGGGCCCAGATACGCAGTATTTT	CASSPSAPTGGPDTQYF
TRBJ2-7	TRBV20-1	-	many	TGCAGTGCTAGGGATGTTAAAGGGGCCTACGAGCAGTACTTC	CSARDVKGAYEQYF
TRBJ1-4	TRBV16	-	-	TGTGCCAGCAGCCAATTCGCGATTTATCTGGACGGAGGTGAAAAACTGTTTTTT	CASSQFAIYLDGGEKLFF
TRBJ2-5	TRBV12-3/TRBV12-4	-	few	TGTGCCAGCAGTTTAGGAGGGAACGAGGAGACCCAGTACTTC	CASSLGGNEETQYF
TRBJ2-1	TRBV5-1	TRBD2	few	TGCGCCAGCAGCCAAGGCGCGGGAGCGCCGTTCTTC	CASSQGAGAPFF
TRBJ2-7	TRBV29-1	-	-	TGCAGCGTTGAAGACAGGGGAAAGCAGCAGTACTTC	CSVEDRGKQQYF
TRBJ2-5	TRBV7-2	-	-	TGTGCCAGCAGCTTTACGAGGAGAGGAGTTGAGACCCAGTACTTC	CASSFTRRGVETQYF
TRBJ2-3	TRBV4-2	TRBD2	few	TGTGCCAGCAGCACATTGTTAGCGGGGCTCGATACGCAGTATTTT	CASSTLLAGLDTQYF
TRBJ1-1	TRBV12-3/TRBV12-4	TRBD1	few	TGTGCCAGCAGTTTAGGACAGGGGTGGACTGAAGCTTTCTTT	CASSLGQGWTEAFF
TRBJ2-7	TRBV5-5	-	-	TGTGCCAGCAGCTTGGGACACGGCGAGCAGTACTTC	CASSLGHGEQYF
TRBJ2-3	TRBV5-5	-	-	TGTGCCAGCAGCTTGTTCCCCCAGGACAGAGCAAACACAGATACGCAGTATTTT	CASSLFPQDRANTDTQYF
TRBJ2-2	TRBV9	TRBD2	-	TGTGCCAGCAGCGTAGGGGCCGGGAGGTGGACCGGGGAGCTGTTTTTT	CASSVGAGRWTGELFF
TRBJ2-7	TRBV18	-	-	TGTGCCAGCTCACGGACCCCGACTAGCTCCTACGAGCAGTACTTC	CASSRTPTSSYEQYF
TRBJ1-2	TRBV16	TRBD1	-	TGTGCCAGCAGCCCCACAGGGGTACAAGTCCTTTATGGCTACACCTTC	CASSPTGVQVLYGYTF
TRBJ1-1	TRBV5-1	-	few	TGCGCCAGCAGCTCGAGGGACAAGAACACTGAAGCTTTCTTT	CASSSRDKNTEAFF
TRBJ2-1	TRBV29-1	-	-	TGCAGCGTTGACTCAGAGAGCGGCGCTTACAATGAGCAGTTCTTC	CSVDSESGAYNEQFF
TRBJ2-1	TRBV12-5	-	-	TGTGCTAGTGGCTCCCCCGGAGGGGGCCCTCCCTTTGGCAATGAGCAGTTCTTC	CASGSPGGGPPFGNEQFF
TRBJ2-2	TRBV4-3	TRBD1	-	TGCGCCAGCAGCCGCTGGGACAGCTTAGTTGAGTCCGGGGAGCTGTTTTTT	CASSRWDSLVESGELFF
TRBJ2-5	TRBV11-1	TRBD1	many	TGTGCCAGCAGCTTAGGATCCTTTAAGGGGGCCCTTTTGGAGACCCAGTACTTC	CASSLGSFKGALLETQYF
TRBJ2-7	TRBV29-1	-	few	TGCAGCGTTGCACTAACCTACGAGCAGTACTTC	CSVALTYEQYF
TRBJ1-5	TRBV12-5	-	-	TGTGCTAGTGGTTGGATGAATCTGGAGGGGAATCAGCCCCAGCATTTT	CASGWMNLEGNQPQHF
TRBJ1-5	TRBV7-2	-	many	TGTGCCAGCAGCTCCCTCTTGAATAGCAATCAGCCCCAGCATTTT	CASSSLLNSNQPQHF
TRBJ1-2	TRBV15	-	many	TGTGCCACCAGCAGAGATCGTGCGGGGGCGCGAGGCTACACCTTC	CATSRDRAGARGYTF
TRBJ1-5	TRBV28	-	few	TGTGCCAGCAGTTTAGGATGGGGGGGAAGCAATCAGCCCCAGCATTTT	CASSLGWGGSNQPQHF
TRBJ2-2	TRBV6-1	TRBD2	once	TGTGCCAGCATCCCGGGAGGGTACGCCGGGGAGCTGTTTTTT	CASIPGGYAGELFF
TRBJ2-3	TRBV7-2	TRBD2	-	TGTGCCAGCAGCTTTCCGGGACTAGCCCCTTTTTCGCAGTATTTT	CASSFPGLAPFSQYF
TRBJ2-3	TRBV4-3	-	-	TGCGCCAGCAGCCGGACCCTGGACGGGGGAGACCCTTCGGCAGATACGCAGTATTTT	CASSRTLDGGDPSADTQYF
TRBJ2-1	TRBV20-1	-	few	TGCAGTGCCCGCCGGGCGGAGCAGTTCTTC	CSARRAEQFF
TRBJ1-5	TRBV12-5	-	few	TGTGCTAGTGGTTCGACCCGGGAGCGCGGTCAGCCCCAGCATTTT	CASGSTRERGQPQHF
TRBJ2-3	TRBV20-1	-	-	TGCAGTGCTAGAAATAGTACGCAGTATTTT	CSARNSTQYF
TRBJ2-4	TRBV20-1	-	few	TGCAGTGCTAGCGTGGGGGTGGCCAAAAACATTCAGTACTTC	CSASVGVAKNIQYF
TRBJ2-1	TRBV24-1	TRBD2	many	TGTGCCACCAGTGACCATGGGACTAGCAAGGGTGAGCAGTTCTTC	CATSDHGTSKGEQFF